This T cell receptor (beta chain) was sequenced in a study of blood T cell repertoires in COVID-19. Study overall: The United States, Italy and Spain provided the acute and convalescent COVID-19 samples. Sample material is recorded as cDNA or gDNA derived from T cells, B-cell-depleted T cells, or PBMCs.

Germline CDR1 is SGHDT and CDR2 is YYEEEE. The CDR3 length is 14 residues. V dropped 2 bases and J dropped 5; count of bases not matched to a gene: 5. Original data processing: Using reference gene primer amplification, nucleated cell counts were estimated. Measured with immunoSEQ multiplex PCR; TCRdb has only the in-frame clones, and not every one. V, J and clone size were drawn from that table, and D and trimming were deduced from the DNA. The sample consists of about 160,000 clones, over 75% of them appearing once. The receptor was isolated from a human donor in a cohort sampled during active COVID-19. The sequenced sample was peripheral blood. This chain uses TRBV5-6 with TRBJ1-1; 8 nucleotides line up with TRBD1. In DNA, the CDR3 is TGTGCCAGCAGCTTTCAGGGGGCGCCGACTGAAGCTTTCTTT. This codes for CASSFQGAPTEAFF.